Presented here are 5 T cell receptor beta chains from one specimen sequenced in a study of cytomegalovirus exposure and HLA in healthy donors. In the PCR, 60 Vbeta and 13 Jbeta primers were used. Data came from immunoSEQ multiplex PCR; TCRdb stores just in-frame clones and leaves some out. The sample has around 88,000 clones, and its top ten clones hold about 6%. Sequencing was carried out using PBMCs. These receptors all come from a girl under 18 in good health and CMV-seropositive.

The chain uses TRBV2 and TRBJ1-6; D gene unclear. Trimming removed 2 bases from V and 5 bases from J, with 4 bases in between. Germline V gene lookup returns CDR1 SNHLY and CDR2 FYNNEI. The CDR3 totals 13 residues. The CDR3: CASSEQDNSPLHF. The DNA of the CDR3 is TGTGCCAGCAGTGAACAGGATAATTCACCCCTCCACTTT.

The genes are TRBV19 and TRBJ1-4; possibly TRBD1 for D (6 bases). This CDR3 has 14 amino acids. Germline CDR1 is LNHDA and CDR2 is SQIVND (reference sequence). Trimming took off 8 bases at V and 6 bases at J, with 16 bases between the two ends. This CDR3 is CASHPGQVYEKLFF. In nucleotides, the CDR3 is TGTGCCAGTCATCCGGGACAAGTTTATGAAAAACTGTTTTTT.

J is TRBJ2-2 and V is TRBV4-3; D might be TRBD1 (6 bases). V was clipped by 5 bases and J by 1 base, with 8 bases between them. Germline V CDR1 and CDR2: LGHNA, YSLEER. This CDR3 is built from 14 residues. Here the CDR3 reads CASSEQGNTGELFF. The CDR3 DNA follows: TGCGCCAGCAGCGAACAGGGGAACACCGGGGAGCTGTTTTTT.

This chain uses TRBV6-1 with TRBJ2-7; possible D gene TRBD2, 6 bases. The V gene lost 4 bases and the J gene lost 4 bases, with 14 bases spanning the gap. There are 14 residues in the CDR3. Looked up from germline, CDR1 is MNHNS and CDR2 is SASEGT. The DNA for the CDR3 is TGTGCCAGCAGTGGGTGGACTACGGATTACGAGCAGTACGTC. As protein: CASSGWTTDYEQYV.

V usage is TRBV2 and J usage is TRBJ1-2; no definite D call. The CDR3 contains 10 residues. The germline V gene has CDR1 SNHLY and CDR2 FYNNEI. The germline V and J ends were trimmed by 6 bases and 7 bases, with 6 bases remaining between them. The CDR3 bases are TGTGCCAGCAGAGAGGGTGGCTACACCTTC. This translates into CASREGGYTF.